This T cell receptor (beta chain) stems from a study of T cell responses to AZD1222 COVID-19 vaccine. About the study: Some second doses came at about 4 weeks and others at about 12 weeks; these were pooled. Study-wide results and limits: Recipients of AZD1222 seropositive at baseline numbered only 6 or 7.

This clone was counted a single time. The antigen is undetermined. CDR1 MDHEN and CDR2 SYDVKM come from the germline V gene. With V trimmed by 10 bases and J by 2 bases, 5 bases remained unmatched. The length of the CDR3 is 12 residues. Libraries were prepared by immunoSEQ multiplex PCR; TCRdb keeps only in-frame clonotypes and omits some of them. The table lists some 120,000 clones, about 90% of them singletons, with 5% to 6.5% in the top ten. This chain links TRBV28 with TRBJ2-7; 7 nucleotides align to TRBD1. The origin of this receptor is an adult in good health. This sample comprised peripheral blood, obtained on day 0 of AZD1222 vaccination. The CDR3 here is CATLTGTYEQYF. The CDR3 DNA is TGTGCCACCTTGACAGGGACCTACGAGCAGTACTTC.